This is a list of T cell receptor beta chains from one sample in a study of T-cell reconstitution after alpha-beta-depleted transplantation in children. In TCRdb, the PCR reads were re-called with MiXCR into one record per CDR3 protein. The table includes around 300,000 distinct CDR3 sequences, 11% detected once. Sequenced material: peripheral blood, taken 180 days after TCRalphabeta/CD19-depleted stem cell transplant. The receptors were gathered from a male patient between 2 and 9 years old who had a stem cell transplant for chronic granulomatous disease, so the T cells may come from the graft donor. CDR3s include the opening cysteine and the closing phenylalanine or tryptophan. The D gene is left open where the match is weak. Where a row states a size, it is once, few, many or the class of an expanded clone; other rows omit it.

D,J,V,size,DNA,CDR3
.,TRBJ2-7,TRBV7-9,many,TGTGCCAGCAGCTCGGACCAGGGGATCTACGAGCAGTACTTC,CASSSDQGIYEQYF
.,TRBJ2-6,TRBV5-5,many,TGTGCCAGCAGCTCCGACGGGGAGGCCATCGCTGGGGCCAACGTCCTGACTTTC,CASSSDGEAIAGANVLTF
TRBD1,TRBJ1-1,TRBV20-1,many,TGCAGTGCTAGAGTACAGGGGGCTCAGAACACTGAAGCTTTCTTT,CSARVQGAQNTEAFF
.,TRBJ1-2,TRBV5-5,many,TGTGCCAGCAGCTTGGTAGTATCAGGGACCGGGAGTGGCTACACCTTC,CASSLVVSGTGSGYTF
.,TRBJ2-1,TRBV28,.,TGTGCCAGCAGTTTAATAGGTCCTGGCTCCTACAATGAGCCGTTCTTC,CASSLIGPGSYNEPFF
TRBD2,TRBJ2-1,TRBV9,many,TGTGCCAGCAGCGTGACTAGCGGGAGGGAGGGCAATGAGCAGTTCTTC,CASSVTSGREGNEQFF
TRBD2,TRBJ2-1,TRBV11-1,many,TGTGCCAGCAGCATACCCTCTGGCGGCGGGAGAACAAACAATGAGCAGTTCTTC,CASSIPSGGGRTNNEQFF
.,TRBJ2-7,TRBV11-2,many,TGTGCCAGCGCGTACTTATACGAGCAGTACTTC,CASAYLYEQYF
TRBD2,TRBJ2-3,TRBV5-1,many,TGCGCCAGCAGCTCGGGGACTAGCGGGAAGACAGATACGCAGTATTTT,CASSSGTSGKTDTQYF
TRBD1,TRBJ1-1,TRBV3-1,many,TGTGCCAGCAGCCTCGGACAGGGAAGAAACACTGAAGCTTTCTTT,CASSLGQGRNTEAFF
TRBD1,TRBJ1-5,TRBV10-3,many,TGTGCCATCAGCGGACAGGGGTTTGAGCCCCAGCATTTT,CAISGQGFEPQHF
TRBD2,TRBJ2-7,TRBV25-1,.,TGTGCCAGCAGTGAGTGGACTAGCGGGGGTTACGAGCAGTACTTC,CASSEWTSGGYEQYF
.,TRBJ1-2,TRBV3-1,many,TGTGCCAGCAGCCTACGGACAGTTGGCTACACCTTC,CASSLRTVGYTF
TRBD2,TRBJ2-1,TRBV29-1,.,TGCAGCGCCGTGACTAGCGGGTCAAGCTCCTACAATGAGCAGTTCTTC,CSAVTSGSSSYNEQFF
TRBD2,TRBJ2-1,TRBV5-1,many,TGCGCCAGCAGCTTGCTAGCGGGAGTTAAAACTTCCTACAATGAGCAGTTCTTC,CASSLLAGVKTSYNEQFF
.,TRBJ2-1,TRBV7-2,many,TGTGCCAGCTTCGGGACCCAGAGCTCCTACAATGAGCAGTTCTTC,CASFGTQSSYNEQFF
.,TRBJ1-1,TRBV15,.,TGTGCCACCAGCAGGGACAGTACCACCGAAGCTTTCTTT,CATSRDSTTEAFF
TRBD1,TRBJ2-1,TRBV20-1,many,TGCAGTGCTTCATCGGGACAGGGTTACAATGAGCAGTTCTTC,CSASSGQGYNEQFF
.,TRBJ2-7,TRBV11-2,many,TGTGCCAGCAGGGAGAGTCGGGCCTCCTACGAGCAGTACTTC,CASRESRASYEQYF
TRBD1,TRBJ1-3,TRBV11-2,many,TGTGCCAGCAGCTCAGGGGGGGCTGGAAACACCATATATTTT,CASSSGGAGNTIYF
TRBD2,TRBJ2-5,TRBV7-2,many,TGTGCCAGCAGCTTAGTAGCGGGGGGGCCGGGGACCCAGTACTTC,CASSLVAGGPGTQYF
TRBD2,TRBJ2-5,TRBV27,many,TGTGCCAGCGCTAGCGGGAATTGGGGGACCCAGTACTTC,CASASGNWGTQYF
.,TRBJ1-5,TRBV7-6,many,TGTGCCAGCAGCTTAGGATCAGGGAACAATCAGCCCCAGCATTTT,CASSLGSGNNQPQHF
.,TRBJ2-7,TRBV20-1,.,TGCTGCGCTAGAAGGGCTGGGGGCGACGCGGGCAGGTACTACGAGCAGTACTTC,CCARRAGGDAGRYYEQYF
TRBD2,TRBJ2-1,TRBV5-1,many,TGCGCCAGCAGCTTGGTTTGGACTAGCGGTTATCACAATGAGCAGTTCTTC,CASSLVWTSGYHNEQFF
TRBD1,TRBJ1-2,TRBV5-1,many,TGCGCCAGCAGCTTGGACGGGACCGGGACAGGGAACTATGGCTACACCTTC,CASSLDGTGTGNYGYTF
TRBD2,TRBJ2-3,TRBV10-3,many,TGTGCCATCGCCGGGGGGGCCTCAGATACGCAGTATTTT,CAIAGGASDTQYF
.,TRBJ2-2,TRBV15,many,TGTGCCACCAGCAGAGCCCCTCCCTTCGGGGCCGGGGAGCTGTTTTTT,CATSRAPPFGAGELFF
TRBD1,TRBJ1-2,TRBV6-1,.,TGTGCCAGCACCAGGGGGCGCAACTATGGCGACACCTTC,CASTRGRNYGDTF
TRBD1,TRBJ1-4,TRBV4-1,many,TGCGCCAGCAGCGATATCAACCGGGACAGGGCCCAAGGGAGAGAAAAACTGTTTTTT,CASSDINRDRAQGREKLFF
.,TRBJ1-5,TRBV30,many,TGTGCCTGGAGTGTCTCCGGGGGTTGGCCCCAGCATTTT,CAWSVSGGWPQHF
TRBD1,TRBJ1-1,TRBV24-1,few,TGTGCCACCAGTGATACAGGGGGAAGGGACACTGAAGCTTTCTTT,CATSDTGGRDTEAFF
.,TRBJ2-2,TRBV12-3/TRBV12-4,once,TGTGCTAGCAGTTCTTATCCCCAGGGTGGACGCACCGGGGAGCTGTTTTTT,CASSSYPQGGRTGELFF
.,TRBJ1-4,TRBV5-1,.,TGCGCCAGCAGCTTGGCCGGGAGCCTGACTAATGAAAAACTGTTTTTT,CASSLAGSLTNEKLFF
.,TRBJ1-5,TRBV12-3/TRBV12-4,many,TGTGCCAGCAGTTTGAGGGGGAGCAATCAGCCCCAGCATTTT,CASSLRGSNQPQHF
.,TRBJ2-7,TRBV5-1,many,TGCGCCAGCAGCTCCGAAGTCTACGAGCAGTACTTC,CASSSEVYEQYF
.,TRBJ2-7,TRBV7-9,many,TGTGCCAGCAGCTTTGATTGGAGGGAGCAGTACTTC,CASSFDWREQYF
TRBD2,TRBJ2-5,TRBV6-2/TRBV6-3,many,TGTGCCAGCAGCTATACGCGGGGGAACCAAGAGACCCAGTACTTC,CASSYTRGNQETQYF
.,TRBJ2-7,TRBV5-4,many,TGTGCCAGCAGCTCCCAAGGGGGTAATGAGCAGTACTTC,CASSSQGGNEQYF
.,TRBJ2-7,TRBV7-2,many,TGTGCCAGCAGCTTATTTGCGTACGAGCAGTACTTC,CASSLFAYEQYF
TRBD2,TRBJ2-7,TRBV25-1,few,TGTGCCAGCAGGGGACTAGCGGGAGGGCCCCGCGTACAGTACTTC,CASRGLAGGPRVQYF
TRBD2,TRBJ2-1,TRBV6-2/TRBV6-3,many,TGTGCCAGCAGTTACCGCCCACTAGCGGGAGGCGACGATGAGCAGTTCTTC,CASSYRPLAGGDDEQFF
TRBD2,TRBJ2-1,TRBV20-1,many,TGCAGTGCGATTAGCGGGACCTCCTACAATGAGCAGTTCTTC,CSAISGTSYNEQFF
.,TRBJ1-4,TRBV4-1,many,TGCGCCAGCAGCCAAGGGGGGACAACTAATGAAAAACTGTTTTTT,CASSQGGTTNEKLFF
TRBD1,TRBJ1-2,TRBV12-3/TRBV12-4,many,TGTGCCAGCAGCTTGGACAGGGGGCTAGGCTACACCTTC,CASSLDRGLGYTF
.,TRBJ2-5,TRBV12-3/TRBV12-4,many,TGTGCCAGCAGTTTCCTTTTAGTAGAGACCCAGTACTTC,CASSFLLVETQYF
.,TRBJ2-7,TRBV25-1,many,TGTGCCAGCAGTGATACCCCAGGGACCGAGCAGTACTTC,CASSDTPGTEQYF
TRBD1,TRBJ2-7,TRBV12-3/TRBV12-4,many,TGTGCCAGCAGTCCTTGGACAGGGGACCCCTACGAGCAGTACTTC,CASSPWTGDPYEQYF
.,TRBJ2-4,TRBV13,many,TGTGCCAGCAGCTTACCAGGAGCCAAAAACATTCAGTACTTC,CASSLPGAKNIQYF
TRBD2,TRBJ2-3,TRBV12-3/TRBV12-4,many,TGTGCCAGCAGTTTAGTAGCGGGAGGAGATACGCAGTATTTT,CASSLVAGGDTQYF
.,TRBJ2-4,TRBV21-1,few,TGTGCCAGCAGCGAGTGGGAAGTTCCGGGCTACAAAAACATTCAGTACTTC,CASSEWEVPGYKNIQYF
.,TRBJ2-2,TRBV12-3/TRBV12-4,many,TGTGCCAGCACCCCGGCCGGGGAGCTGTTTTTT,CASTPAGELFF
.,TRBJ2-1,TRBV5-6,many,TGTGCCAGCAGCTTGAATCCGGGAGTCTATGAGCAGTTCTTC,CASSLNPGVYEQFF
.,TRBJ2-7,TRBV18,.,TGTGCCAGCTCACCAAACGGGCAGACCTACGAGCAGTACTTC,CASSPNGQTYEQYF
TRBD1,TRBJ2-7,TRBV27,many,TGTGCCAGCAGTTTGGGGACAGGGGGGGGCTCCTACGAGCAGTACTTC,CASSLGTGGGSYEQYF
.,TRBJ2-1,TRBV29-1,many,TGCAGCCCCAGGGGGCAGTTCTTC,CSPRGQFF
TRBD2,TRBJ2-1,TRBV29-1,few,TGCAGCGTTGAAGGGGGGCGGGGGGGACTATCGGTCAATGAGCAGTTCTTC,CSVEGGRGGLSVNEQFF
.,TRBJ2-7,TRBV12-3/TRBV12-4,.,TGTGCCAGCAACAGGGGGGGGGGATCCGAGCAGTACTTC,CASNRGGGSEQYF
.,TRBJ2-1,TRBV7-2,many,TGTGCCAGCAGCTTAGGGGCCCCGGTGGGACACAATGAGCAGTTCTTC,CASSLGAPVGHNEQFF
TRBD2,TRBJ2-7,TRBV13,many,TGTGCCAGCAGCCGCCAGCGGGAGGGGGTAGACGAGCAGTACTTC,CASSRQREGVDEQYF